The TCR beta chain under discussion was sequenced for a study of a mutant IDH1 vaccine in newly diagnosed glioma. The study's findings and limits: With respect to changes in top peripheral T cell clonotypes, pseudoprogression seemed unrelated.

Time point meaning: baseline, week 1 (first vaccination visit). Treatment given: pre-vaccination baseline after standard-of-care therapy. V lost 2 bases and J lost 0, with 8 bases in between. CDR1 is SGHDT and CDR2 is YYEEEE in the germline V gene. The CDR3 has 15 residues. Points on this clone: What it binds is unknown.

The protocol was immunoSEQ multiplex PCR, while the TCRdb copy is restricted to in-frame clones and leaves out a portion. This sample has about 98,000 clones; roughly 90% occur once, and the top ten carry roughly 0.6%. Specimen: PBMCs, collected from a glioma patient treated with radiotherapy, temozolomide or both. This chain joins TRBV5-6 and TRBJ2-2; no clear D gene. This receptor was obtained from a woman in her fifties or sixties with glioma. The CDR3 DNA reads TGTGCCAGCAGCTTTGGCAGCGCGAACACCGGGGAGCTGTTTTTT. The encoded protein is CASSFGSANTGELFF.